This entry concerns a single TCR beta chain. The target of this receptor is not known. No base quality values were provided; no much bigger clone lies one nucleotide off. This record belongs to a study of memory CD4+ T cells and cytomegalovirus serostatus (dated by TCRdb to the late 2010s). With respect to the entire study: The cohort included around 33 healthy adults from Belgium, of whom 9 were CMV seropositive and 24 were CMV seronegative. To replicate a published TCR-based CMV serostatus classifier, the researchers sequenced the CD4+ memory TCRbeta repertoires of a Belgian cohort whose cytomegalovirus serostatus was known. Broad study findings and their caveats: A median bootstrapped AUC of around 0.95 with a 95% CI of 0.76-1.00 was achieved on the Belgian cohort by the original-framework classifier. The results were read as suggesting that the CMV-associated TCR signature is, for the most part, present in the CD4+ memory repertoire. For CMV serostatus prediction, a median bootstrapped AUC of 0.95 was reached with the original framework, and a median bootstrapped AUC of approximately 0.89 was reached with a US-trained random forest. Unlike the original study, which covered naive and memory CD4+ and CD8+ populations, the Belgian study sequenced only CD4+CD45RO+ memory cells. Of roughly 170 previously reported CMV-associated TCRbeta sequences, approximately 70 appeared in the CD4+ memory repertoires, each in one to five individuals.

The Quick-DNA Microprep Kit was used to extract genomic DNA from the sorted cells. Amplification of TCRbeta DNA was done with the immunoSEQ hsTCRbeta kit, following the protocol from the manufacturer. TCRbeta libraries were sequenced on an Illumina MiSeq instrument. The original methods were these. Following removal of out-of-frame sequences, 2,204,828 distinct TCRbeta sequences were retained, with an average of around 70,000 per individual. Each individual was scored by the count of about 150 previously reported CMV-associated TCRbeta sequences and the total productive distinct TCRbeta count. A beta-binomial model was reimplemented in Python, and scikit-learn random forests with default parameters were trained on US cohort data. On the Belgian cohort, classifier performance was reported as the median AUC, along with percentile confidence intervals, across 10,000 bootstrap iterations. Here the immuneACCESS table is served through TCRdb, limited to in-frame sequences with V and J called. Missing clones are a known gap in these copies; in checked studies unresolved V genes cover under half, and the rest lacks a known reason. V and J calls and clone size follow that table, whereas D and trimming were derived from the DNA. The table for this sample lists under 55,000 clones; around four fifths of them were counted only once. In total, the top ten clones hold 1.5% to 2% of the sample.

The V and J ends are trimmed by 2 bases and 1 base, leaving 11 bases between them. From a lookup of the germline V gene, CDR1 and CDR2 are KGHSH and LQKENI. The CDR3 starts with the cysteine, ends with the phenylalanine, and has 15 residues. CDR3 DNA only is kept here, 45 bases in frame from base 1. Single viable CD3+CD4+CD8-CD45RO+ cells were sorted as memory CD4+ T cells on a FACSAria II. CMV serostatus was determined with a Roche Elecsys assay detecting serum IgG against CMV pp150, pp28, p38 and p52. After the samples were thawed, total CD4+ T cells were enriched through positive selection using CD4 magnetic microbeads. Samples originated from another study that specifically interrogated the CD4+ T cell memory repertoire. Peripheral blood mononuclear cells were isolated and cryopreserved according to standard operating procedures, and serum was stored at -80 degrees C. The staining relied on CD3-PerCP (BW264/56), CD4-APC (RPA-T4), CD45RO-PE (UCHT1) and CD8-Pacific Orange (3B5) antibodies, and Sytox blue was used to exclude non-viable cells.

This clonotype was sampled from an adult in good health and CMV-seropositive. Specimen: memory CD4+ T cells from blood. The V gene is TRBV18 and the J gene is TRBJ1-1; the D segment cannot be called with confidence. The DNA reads TGTGCCAGCTCACCAGGGGTAGCTTGGAACACTGAAGCTTTCTTT. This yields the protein CASSPGVAWNTEAFF.